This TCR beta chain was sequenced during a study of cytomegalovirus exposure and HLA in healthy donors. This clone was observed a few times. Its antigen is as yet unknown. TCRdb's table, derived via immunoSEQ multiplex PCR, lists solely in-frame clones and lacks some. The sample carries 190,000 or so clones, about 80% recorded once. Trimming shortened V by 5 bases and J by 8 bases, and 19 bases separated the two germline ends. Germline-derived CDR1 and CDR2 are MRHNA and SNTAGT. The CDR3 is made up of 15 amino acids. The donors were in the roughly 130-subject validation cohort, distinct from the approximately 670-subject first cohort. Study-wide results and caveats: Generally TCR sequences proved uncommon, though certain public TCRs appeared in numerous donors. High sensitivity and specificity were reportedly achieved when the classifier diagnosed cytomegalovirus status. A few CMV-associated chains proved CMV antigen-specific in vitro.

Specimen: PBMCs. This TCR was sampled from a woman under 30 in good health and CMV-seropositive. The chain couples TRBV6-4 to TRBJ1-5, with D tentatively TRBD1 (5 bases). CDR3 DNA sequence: TGTGCCAGCAGTCCCCGGGGGGAGGCAGGAGAGCCCCAGCATTTT. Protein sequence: CASSPRGEAGEPQHF.